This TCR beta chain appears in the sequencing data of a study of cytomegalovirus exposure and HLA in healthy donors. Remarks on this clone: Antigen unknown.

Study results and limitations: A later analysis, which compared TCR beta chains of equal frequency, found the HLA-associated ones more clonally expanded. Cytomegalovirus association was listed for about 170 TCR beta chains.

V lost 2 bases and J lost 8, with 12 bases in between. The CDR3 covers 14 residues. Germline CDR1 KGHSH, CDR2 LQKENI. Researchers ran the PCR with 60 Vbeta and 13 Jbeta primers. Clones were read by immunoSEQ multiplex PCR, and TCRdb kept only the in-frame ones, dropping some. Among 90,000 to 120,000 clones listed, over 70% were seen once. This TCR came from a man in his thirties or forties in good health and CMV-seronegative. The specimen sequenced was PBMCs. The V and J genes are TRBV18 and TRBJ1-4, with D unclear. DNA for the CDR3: TGTGCCAGCTCACCAGAGGGTCCACCAGAAAAACTGTTTTTT. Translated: CASSPEGPPEKLFF. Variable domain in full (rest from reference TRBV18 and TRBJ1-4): NAGVMQNPRHLVRRRGQEARLRCSPMKGHSHVYWYRQLPEEGLKFMVYLQKENIIDESGMPKERFSAEFPKEGPSILRIQQVVRGDSAAYFCASSPEGPPEKLFFGSGTQLSVL.